Listed below are T cell receptor beta chains from one sample, sequenced in a study of siplizumab effects on memory and regulatory T cells. Generated by immunoSEQ multiplex PCR, the TCRdb table keeps only in-frame clones and is missing some. The sample shows about 26,000 clones, 65% to 90% of them seen only once. Sequencing was carried out using memory CD4+ T cells sorted from blood. These receptors were collected from a human donor in good health. Each CDR3 is given with its conserved first and last residue. D genes are given only for firm matches. Size is omitted from some rows. Given values are once, few, many or a class for expanded clones.

cdr3_nt,cdr3_aa,clone_size,j_call,v_call,d_call
TGCGCCAGCAGCCCCGGACTGGGAGGAAACACCATATATTTT,CASSPGLGGNTIYF,once,TRBJ1-3,TRBV5-1,-
TGCGCCAGCAGCGCGGGACAGGGGATCCCCTATGGCTACACCTTC,CASSAGQGIPYGYTF,-,TRBJ1-2,TRBV5-1,TRBD1
TGTGCCAGCAGTGGGGGGGGCAGGAGCTCCTACGAGCAGTACTTC,CASSGGGRSSYEQYF,few,TRBJ2-7,TRBV25-1,-
TGTGCCAGTAGTCCAGGGACAGGGAACTTGAACACTGAAGCTTTCTTT,CASSPGTGNLNTEAFF,-,TRBJ1-1,TRBV19,TRBD1
TGTGCCAGCAGCAACCACCCCCGCAGCTCTGGGGCCAACGTCCTGACTTTC,CASSNHPRSSGANVLTF,-,TRBJ2-6,TRBV9,-
TGTGCCAGCAGCCGGACAGGGGCTAACACTGAAGCTTTCTTT,CASSRTGANTEAFF,-,TRBJ1-1,TRBV5-8,TRBD1
TGTGCCAGCAGTTACTCGGGCGGGGGCACTGAAGCTTTCTTT,CASSYSGGGTEAFF,once,TRBJ1-1,TRBV6-6,-
TGTGCCAGCTCACCATCGGTGACAGGGAAAGATCAGCCCCAGCATTTT,CASSPSVTGKDQPQHF,few,TRBJ1-5,TRBV18,TRBD1
TGTGCCAGCAGTGAAGGGGGTCGTGGCAATCAGCCCCAGCATTTT,CASSEGGRGNQPQHF,-,TRBJ1-5,TRBV6-1,-
TGTGCCAGCAGAAGTGGAAACATTCAGTACTTC,CASRSGNIQYF,-,TRBJ2-4,TRBV6-5,-
TGTGCCAGCAGCTTAGGGACAGGGTTCCAAGAGACCCAGTACTTC,CASSLGTGFQETQYF,few,TRBJ2-5,TRBV11-1,TRBD1
TGTGCCAGCAGCTTAAACAGGGGCGAGCAGTACTTC,CASSLNRGEQYF,-,TRBJ2-7,TRBV7-1,TRBD1
TGTGCTAGCAGCTCGGGACAGGGGGCGGTAAGCACTGAAGCTTTCTTT,CASSSGQGAVSTEAFF,-,TRBJ1-1,TRBV7-7,TRBD1
TGTGCCAGCAAACCAACGGTGCCGCCCCAGCATTTT,CASKPTVPPQHF,-,TRBJ1-5,TRBV21-1,-
TGTGCCAGCAGACCACAGGGGAGGACTGAAGCTTTCTTT,CASRPQGRTEAFF,-,TRBJ1-1,TRBV5-4,TRBD1
TGTGCCAGCAGCTTGCGGACAGGCGCTAATGAAAAACTGTTTTTT,CASSLRTGANEKLFF,-,TRBJ1-4,TRBV5-4,TRBD1
TGCGCCAGCAGCCACCGGGAGACTAGCGGGAGGAGGGGCACAGATACGCAGTATTTT,CASSHRETSGRRGTDTQYF,-,TRBJ2-3,TRBV4-1,TRBD2
TGTGCCAGCAGGGAGGACAGGGGGGGGTACGAGCAGTACTTC,CASREDRGGYEQYF,once,TRBJ2-7,TRBV28,TRBD1
TGTGCCAGTAGTTTCGGCCGGGACAGGAGATTCTACGAGCAGTACTTC,CASSFGRDRRFYEQYF,-,TRBJ2-7,TRBV19,TRBD1
TGTGCCAGTAGTAGACTAGCGAAAAGCACAGATACGCAGTATTTT,CASSRLAKSTDTQYF,-,TRBJ2-3,TRBV19,TRBD2
TGTGCCAGCAGTCGACTAGCGGGAGTCTCCGAGCAGTACTTC,CASSRLAGVSEQYF,-,TRBJ2-7,TRBV2,TRBD2
TGTGCCTGGGCAAGAAGGGAGACCCAGTACTTC,CAWARRETQYF,-,TRBJ2-5,TRBV30,-
TGTGCCAGCTCACCACCTATGCATGGTGAAGCTTTCTTT,CASSPPMHGEAFF,-,TRBJ1-1,TRBV18,-
TGCGCCAGCAGCCAAGGAGCGGCGCGGGCCCAAGAGACCCAGTACTTC,CASSQGAARAQETQYF,once,TRBJ2-5,TRBV4-1,-
TGTGCCAGCAGCTTAATTAGGGGGCTCAGCACTGAAGCTTTCTTT,CASSLIRGLSTEAFF,-,TRBJ1-1,TRBV7-9,TRBD1
TGTGCCAGCAGCGTAGGATTGGCACGGTCCACAGATACGCAGTATTTT,CASSVGLARSTDTQYF,-,TRBJ2-3,TRBV9,-
TGTGCCAGCAGCCGGGCCTATGGCTACACCTTC,CASSRAYGYTF,few,TRBJ1-2,TRBV28,-
TGTGCCAGCAGCTTAGGCAGGGGCCGGGAGACCCAGTACTTC,CASSLGRGRETQYF,-,TRBJ2-5,TRBV7-6,-
TGTGCCAGCAGCCGTACCCGACTAGCGGATTACAATGAGCAGTTCTTC,CASSRTRLADYNEQFF,-,TRBJ2-1,TRBV9,TRBD2
TGTGCCAGCAGTTACGAGAGGGGGCGGGGAGAGACCCAGTACTTC,CASSYERGRGETQYF,few,TRBJ2-5,TRBV6-5,-
TGTGCCAGTAGTATTGCAGGCAATCAGCCCCAGCATTTT,CASSIAGNQPQHF,few,TRBJ1-5,TRBV19,-
TGTGCCAGCAGCTTGGGGTATAGCGGGAGGTTAACAGATACGCAGTATTTT,CASSLGYSGRLTDTQYF,-,TRBJ2-3,TRBV5-6,TRBD2
TGCGCCAGCAGCGAGGACGGACAGGGGGCGGGCACTGAAGCTTTCTTT,CASSEDGQGAGTEAFF,-,TRBJ1-1,TRBV5-1,TRBD1
TGCGCCAGCAGCCAGGGGGGGCCGGGACGCTATGGCTACACCTTC,CASSQGGPGRYGYTF,once,TRBJ1-2,TRBV4-1,-
TGTGCCAGCAGCTTAGATAGGGTAGCGGGAGCAGGGACCCAGTACTTC,CASSLDRVAGAGTQYF,-,TRBJ2-5,TRBV7-2,TRBD2
TGTGCCAGCAGCGTAGGGGCTTTAGAGTACACCGGGGAGCTGTTTTTT,CASSVGALEYTGELFF,-,TRBJ2-2,TRBV9,-
TGTGCCAGCAGACAGGGGGGCGGGGGTAACACAGATACGCAGTATTTT,CASRQGGGGNTDTQYF,-,TRBJ2-3,TRBV28,-
TGTGCCAGCAGTGTAGACAGGGGCACTGAAGCTTTCTTT,CASSVDRGTEAFF,-,TRBJ1-1,TRBV6-1,TRBD1
TGTGCCACCTATACGGACAGGGAGACCCAGTACTTC,CATYTDRETQYF,-,TRBJ2-5,TRBV6-1,TRBD1
TGTGCCAGCAGCTTGGGCGGCGGAGACACTGAAGCTTTCTTT,CASSLGGGDTEAFF,-,TRBJ1-1,TRBV5-4,-
TGCAGCGTTGGGACGGGGCCCTCTGGAAACACCATATATTTT,CSVGTGPSGNTIYF,-,TRBJ1-3,TRBV29-1,-
TGTGCCAGTAGTATTTCCTCGAACACCGGGGAGCTGTTTTTT,CASSISSNTGELFF,-,TRBJ2-2,TRBV19,-
TGTGCCAGCAGCTTAGTCGGGGGCCCCTACAATGAGCAGTTCTTC,CASSLVGGPYNEQFF,once,TRBJ2-1,TRBV7-9,-
TGTGCCTCGGGACCCGAGGGGGGCTCCTATAATTCACCCCTCCACTTT,CASGPEGGSYNSPLHF,-,TRBJ1-6,TRBV30,-
TGCGCCAGCAGCTCTAGCGGGAGCTCCTACAATGAGCAGTTCTTC,CASSSSGSSYNEQFF,-,TRBJ2-1,TRBV5-1,TRBD2
TGTGCCAGCAGCTTGGGGCAAAGAGCCACTGAAGCTTTCTTT,CASSLGQRATEAFF,-,TRBJ1-1,TRBV5-4,-
TGTGCCAGCAGCTTGGGTAGGGGTGGCTCCTACAATGAGCAGTTCTTC,CASSLGRGGSYNEQFF,-,TRBJ2-1,TRBV5-4,-
TGTGCCAGCAAAAGACGGGAGGACACCGGGGAGCTGTTTTTT,CASKRREDTGELFF,-,TRBJ2-2,TRBV6-1,TRBD2
TGTGCCTGGAGTGGGGGCCCAAATCAGCCCCAGCATTTT,CAWSGGPNQPQHF,-,TRBJ1-5,TRBV30,-
TGCGCCAGCAGCCGAGAAGCCGTTCGGGCCACAGATACGCAGTATTTT,CASSREAVRATDTQYF,-,TRBJ2-3,TRBV5-1,-
TGTGCCAGCAGCCCCCTCGAGACACGATACAATGAGCAGTTCTTC,CASSPLETRYNEQFF,-,TRBJ2-1,TRBV7-3,-
TGTGCCAGCTCACCTCGACAAGCCACGAACACCGGGGAGCTGTTTTTT,CASSPRQATNTGELFF,-,TRBJ2-2,TRBV18,-
TGTGCCAGCAGCACCCCGGCCCAGGGGGTGACCCAGTACTTC,CASSTPAQGVTQYF,-,TRBJ2-5,TRBV7-6,TRBD1
TGCGCCAGCAACGGGACACCGCACTACGAGCAGTACTTC,CASNGTPHYEQYF,-,TRBJ2-7,TRBV23-1,-
TGTGCCAGCAGCTTATACCCGGCCAATGAGCAGTTCTTC,CASSLYPANEQFF,-,TRBJ2-1,TRBV7-3,-
TGCGCCAGCAGCTCCGGACCGGGGCTCCCTGGGAATGAGCAGTTCTTC,CASSSGPGLPGNEQFF,few,TRBJ2-1,TRBV5-1,-
TGTGCCAGCTCACCACGCGGGACTAGCGGGGGCACTAGCACAGATACGCAGTATTTT,CASSPRGTSGGTSTDTQYF,-,TRBJ2-3,TRBV18,TRBD2